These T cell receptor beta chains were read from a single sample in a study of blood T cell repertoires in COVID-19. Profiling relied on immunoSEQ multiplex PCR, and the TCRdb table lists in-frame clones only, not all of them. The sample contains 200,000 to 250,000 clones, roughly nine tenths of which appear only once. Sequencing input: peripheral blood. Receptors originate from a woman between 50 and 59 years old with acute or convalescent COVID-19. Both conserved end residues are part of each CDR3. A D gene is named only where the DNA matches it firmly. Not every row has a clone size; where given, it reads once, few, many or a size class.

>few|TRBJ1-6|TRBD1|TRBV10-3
CAIGTGRAPLHF
TGTGCCATCGGGACAGGTAGGGCACCCCTCCACTTT
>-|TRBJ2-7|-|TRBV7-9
CASSFADRFYEQYF
TGTGCCAGCAGCTTCGCGGACAGATTCTACGAGCAGTACTTC
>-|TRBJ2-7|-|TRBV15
CATSGSGGLSYEQYF
TGTGCCACCAGCGGGAGCGGTGGGCTCTCCTACGAGCAGTACTTC
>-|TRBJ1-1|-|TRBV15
CATSRDASAGAFF
TGTGCCACCAGCAGAGACGCCAGTGCGGGGGCTTTCTTT
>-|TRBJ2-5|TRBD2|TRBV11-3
CASSLGSGGDRWETQYF
TGTGCCAGCAGCTTAGGATCGGGGGGGGATCGGTGGGAGACCCAGTACTTC
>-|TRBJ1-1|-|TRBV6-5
CASSLQGGTEAFF
TGTGCCAGCAGTTTGCAGGGAGGTACTGAAGCTTTCTTT
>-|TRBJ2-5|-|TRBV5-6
CASSLEEARVQETQYF
TGTGCCAGCAGCTTGGAGGAGGCGAGAGTACAAGAGACCCAGTACTTC
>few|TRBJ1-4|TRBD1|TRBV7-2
CASSSGQGAITNEKLFF
TGTGCCAGCAGCTCCGGACAGGGGGCAATCACTAATGAAAAACTGTTTTTT
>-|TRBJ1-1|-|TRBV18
CASSLQGAEAFF
TGTGCCAGCTCACTACAGGGCGCTGAAGCTTTCTTT
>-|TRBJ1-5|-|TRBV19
CASSIRHTNQPQHF
TGTGCCAGTAGTATTCGACATACCAATCAGCCCCAGCATTTT
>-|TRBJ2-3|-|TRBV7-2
CASSLEGERPTDTQYF
TGTGCCAGCAGCCTAGAGGGGGAAAGACCCACAGATACGCAGTATTTT
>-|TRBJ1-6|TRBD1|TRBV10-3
CATAGTGNSPLHF
TGTGCCACCGCCGGGACAGGTAACTCACCCCTCCACTTT
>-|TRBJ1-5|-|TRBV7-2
CASSLARGDINQPQHF
TGTGCCAGCAGCTTAGCCAGGGGCGATATCAATCAGCCCCAGCATTTT
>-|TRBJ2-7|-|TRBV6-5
CASRGGAMSSYEQYF
TGTGCCAGCAGGGGGGGGGCGATGAGCTCCTACGAGCAGTACTTC
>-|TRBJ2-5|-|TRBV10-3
CAIKDSSETQYF
TGTGCCATCAAAGACAGCTCGGAGACCCAGTACTTC
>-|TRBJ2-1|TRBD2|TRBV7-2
CASRPGTSGSWGNEQFF
TGTGCCAGCAGACCCGGGACTAGCGGGAGCTGGGGCAATGAGCAGTTCTTC
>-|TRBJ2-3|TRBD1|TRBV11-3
CASSLQGQGDTQYF
TGTGCCAGCAGCTTACAGGGACAGGGGGATACGCAGTATTTT